This TCR beta chain was captured in a study of shared clonotypes between healthy human individuals. Study at large: Three plates were used per donor for CD4 naive, three for CD4 memory, two for CD8 naive and one for CD8 memory. Study-wide results and caveats: The four-donor shared clonotypes exceeded non-shared clonotypes in generation probability, with non-shared ones scoring lower.

Comments on this clone: What it recognizes is unknown.

The data were produced by immunoSEQ multiplex PCR, yet TCRdb's version contains in-frame clones alone and is incomplete. The sample lists 330,000 or so clones; about 74% were seen once. The CDR3 length is 15 residues. The V gene end was trimmed by 3 bases and the J gene end by 2 bases; junction bases not matched to a gene: 7. Germline lookup yields CDR1 SGHRS and CDR2 YFSETQ. V gene TRBV5-1 combines with J gene TRBJ2-7; 8 bases are a match to TRBD2. Sequenced: memory CD4+ T cells sorted from blood. Subset of the sample: CD45RA-negative fraction. The clonotype comes from a man aged 30-40 years in good health. CDR3 residues: CASSYSTSATYEQYF. The CDR3 bases are TGCGCCAGCAGCTACTCGACTAGCGCGACCTACGAGCAGTACTTC.